The 10 T cell receptor beta chains presented below share a single source sample, sequenced in a study of human T cells and chemical hapten exposure. Time point: healthy volunteer bleed at 6 weeks. Blood, whole and unfractionated, served as the source for total RNA extraction. TCRdb called the RACE reads again in MiXCR, with one record for every CDR3 protein. The sample yields tens of thousands of distinct CDR3 sequences, 4.5% to 5.5% seen once. Sequenced sample: whole blood. Receptors originate from a human donor in good health. Some clones in this sample may be carry-over from other donors' samples.

This rearrangement joins TRBV30 to TRBJ2-3, with D unclear. There are 15 residues in the CDR3. The germline V gene encodes CDR1 GTSNPN and CDR2 SVGIG (reference sequence). Trimming pared 2 bases from V and 6 bases from J, leaving 18 bases between. The DNA for the CDR3 is TGTGCCTGGAGTCGACTCCTCCGAACCGGGGATACGCAGTATTTT. This sequence encodes CAWSRLLRTGDTQYF. Based on the CDR3 plus reference TRBV30 and TRBJ2-3, the full variable domain is SQTIHQWPATLVQPVGSPLSLECTVEGTSNPNLYWYRQAAGRGLQLLFYSVGIGQISSEVPQNLSASRPQDRQFILSSKKLLLSDSGFYLCAWSRLLRTGDTQYFGPGTRLTVL.

This clonotype was seen ten or more times. This chain uses TRBV3-1 with TRBJ1-5; weak D call: TRBD1 (6 bases). The V end was cut by 0 bases, the J end by 4 bases, with 16 bases between. This CDR3 comprises 17 residues. CDR1 and CDR2 from the germline V gene are LGHDT and YNNKEL (reference sequence). The CDR3 DNA is TGTGCCAGCAGCCAAGATCTAAATTCAGGGGCAAATCAGCCCCAGCATTTT. Residues: CASSQDLNSGANQPQHF.

This clonotype was counted ten times or more. This chain uses TRBV28 with TRBJ2-1, with 12 bases matching TRBD2. The CDR3 length is 15 residues. The germline V gene has CDR1 MDHEN and CDR2 SYDVKM. J lost 7 bases, V lost 0 bases, and 1 base had no gene match. The CDR3 coding sequence is TGTGCCAGCAGTTTATGGGGGACTAGCGGGAATGAGCAGTTCTTC. This codes for CASSLWGTSGNEQFF.

This clonotype was detected a few times. The gene calls are TRBV6-5 and TRBJ1-1, with TRBD1 as a possible D gene (6 bases). This CDR3 contains 15 residues. Germline CDR1 MNHEY, CDR2 SVGAGI. V dropped 6 bases and J dropped 5 bases, with 19 bases sitting between them. The CDR3 DNA follows: TGTGCCAGCAGCTTCATTACACAGGGAGGGACTGAAGCTTTCTTT. This encodes CASSFITQGGTEAFF.

This clonotype was seen ten or more times. The chain employs TRBV29-1 and TRBJ2-3; unclear D gene. The V gene's germline CDR1 is SQVTM and CDR2 ANQGSEA. There are 13 residues in the CDR3. V gave up 4 bases and J gave up 0 bases, with 8 bases separating them. The CDR3 DNA reads TGCAGCGTTGTCCCCATTAGCACAGATACGCAGTATTTT. Its translation is CSVVPISTDTQYF.

The table lists this clonotype with many counts. V and J are TRBV7-9 and TRBJ2-1; maybe TRBD2 (6 bases). V lost 3 bases and J 4 bases, leaving 13 bases between the germline ends. The CDR3 loop spans 15 amino acids. Germline CDR1 reads SEHNR; CDR2 reads FQNEAQ (reference sequence). In nucleotides, the CDR3 is TGTGCCAGCAGCTTTAGCGGTTCCGGATACAATGAGCAGTTCTTC. Residues: CASSFSGSGYNEQFF.

This clonotype was recorded at least ten times. This chain links TRBV5-8 with TRBJ1-4, with 7 positions matching TRBD1. V shed 4 bases and J 7 bases; nucleotides not matched to a gene: 10. The V gene's germline CDR1 is SGHTS and CDR2 YDEGEE. CDR3 length: 15 residues. Written as DNA, the CDR3 is TGTGCCAGCAGCCAGGGAGCCAGGGGGGGTGAAAAACTGTTTTTT. This encodes CASSQGARGGEKLFF.

A note on this clonotype: A much larger clone lies a single base off, so this may be a read error. This chain uses TRBV18 with TRBJ2-1; TRBD1 matches 10 bases. Trimming at V came to 3 bases and at J to 9 bases, leaving 14 bases not matched to a gene. From germline, CDR1 is KGHSH and CDR2 LQKENI. The CDR3 is made up of 17 amino acids. The CDR3 loop reads CASSPSRQGAGGGEQFF. Written as DNA, the CDR3 is TGTGCCAGCTCACCCTCGAGACAGGGGGCGGGAGGAGGTGAGCAGTTCTTC.

This clonotype has ten or more counts. V and J are TRBV7-9 and TRBJ1-4; tentatively, D is TRBD1 (5 bases). Germline CDR1 is SEHNR and CDR2 is FQNEAQ (reference sequence). The CDR3 has 15 amino acids. Trimming left V 3 bases short and J 3 bases short, with 11 bases between. This chain's CDR3 is CASSFYRNPNEKLFF. Written as DNA, the CDR3 is TGTGCCAGCAGCTTCTACAGGAATCCTAATGAAAAACTGTTTTTT.

There are many counts of this clonotype. J is TRBJ1-1 and V is TRBV20-1, with 8 bases that match TRBD1. With V trimmed by 1 base and J by 0 bases, 13 bases remained unmatched. There are 18 residues in the CDR3. Germline V gene data show CDR1 as DFQATT and CDR2 as SNEGSKA (reference sequence). The CDR3 reads CSARGWARQGPMNTEAFF. The CDR3 DNA is TGCAGTGCTAGAGGGTGGGCGAGACAGGGGCCCATGAACACTGAAGCTTTCTTT.